This T cell receptor (beta chain) was retrieved from a study of blood T cells in healthy people across ages. Combining a sample-barcoded 5' primer with a J-beta primer mix, a second PCR ran for roughly 7 to 11 cycles. TCRdb processed the 5' RACE reads anew with MiXCR; each CDR3 protein has one entry. The sample consists of about 800,000 distinct CDR3 sequences, about 25% of them appearing once. Extraction yielded at least 5 micrograms of total RNA per sample. V lost 3 bases and J 8 bases, leaving 16 bases between the germline ends. The CDR3 contains 14 residues. Another study also made use of these data, one on T cells of mothers and their children. This second report adds: Each child contributed about 3 million TCR beta CDR3 reads, while each mother contributed over 9 million.

The rearrangement joins TRBV12-3 or TRBV12-4 to TRBJ1-2; D uncertain. Input material: blood. The TCR originated in a boy aged 5-17 years in good health. The CDR3 region has the DNA TGTGCCAGCAGTTTTGGGTGGGAATTGAAGGGCTACACCTTC. This encodes CASSFGWELKGYTF.